The T cell receptor beta chain described here comes from a study of T cells after yellow fever vaccination. The study, taken as a whole, reports: Subsequent to the booster, the majority of primary-vaccination clones reappeared (96% CD4, 80% to 90% CD8). One caveat is that FACS-sorted repertoires could contain abundant clonotypes contaminating from the bulk population.

MiXCR was run by TCRdb on the 5' RACE reads, yielding one entry per CDR3 protein. The sample consists of fewer than 350,000 distinct CDR3 sequences, about 4.5% of them appearing once. This clonotype was seen many times. Its antigen is not known. The sample in question was PBMCs, obtained 15 days after the yellow fever booster vaccination. The source of this sequence is a man aged 18 to 35 who received the YFV17D yellow fever vaccine.

Here the CDR3 DNA reads TGTGCCAGCAGCCAAGATCCATCGGGGGACGAGACCCAGTACTTC. Protein product: CASSQDPSGDETQYF. This sequence joins TRBV4-2 and TRBJ2-5; tentative D call: TRBD2 (6 bases). Trimming left V 0 bases short and J 5 bases short, with 13 bases between. CDR1 is LGHNA, CDR2 YNFKEQ, per germline. The CDR3 runs 15 residues.